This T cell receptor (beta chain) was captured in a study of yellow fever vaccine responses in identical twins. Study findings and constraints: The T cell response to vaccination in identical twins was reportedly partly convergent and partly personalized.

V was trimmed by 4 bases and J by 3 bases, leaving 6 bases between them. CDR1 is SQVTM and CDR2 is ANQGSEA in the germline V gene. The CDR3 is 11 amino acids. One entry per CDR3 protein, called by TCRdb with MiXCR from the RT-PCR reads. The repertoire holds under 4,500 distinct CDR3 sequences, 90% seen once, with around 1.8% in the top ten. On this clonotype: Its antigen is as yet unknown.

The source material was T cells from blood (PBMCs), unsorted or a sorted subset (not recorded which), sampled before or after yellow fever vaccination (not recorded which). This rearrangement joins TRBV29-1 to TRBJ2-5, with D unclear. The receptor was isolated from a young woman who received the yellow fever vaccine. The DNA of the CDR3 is TGCAGCGTTGCTCCCAAAGAGACCCAGTACTTC. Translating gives CSVAPKETQYF. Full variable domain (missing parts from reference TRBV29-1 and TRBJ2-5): SAVISQKPSRDICQRGTSLTIQCQVDSQVTMMFWYRQQPGQSLTLIATANQGSEATYESGFVIDKFPISRPNLTFSTLTVSNMSPEDSSIYLCSVAPKETQYFGPGTRLLVL.